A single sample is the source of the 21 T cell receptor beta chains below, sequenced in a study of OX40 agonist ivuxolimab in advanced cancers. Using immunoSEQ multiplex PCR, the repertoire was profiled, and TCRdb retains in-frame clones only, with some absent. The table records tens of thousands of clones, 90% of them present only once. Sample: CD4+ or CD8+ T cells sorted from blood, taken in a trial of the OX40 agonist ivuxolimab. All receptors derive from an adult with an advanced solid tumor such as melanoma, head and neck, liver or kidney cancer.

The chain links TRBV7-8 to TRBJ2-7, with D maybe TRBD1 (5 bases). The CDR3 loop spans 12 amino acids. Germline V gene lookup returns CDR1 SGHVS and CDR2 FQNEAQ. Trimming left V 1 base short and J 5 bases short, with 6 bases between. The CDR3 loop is CASSLEGDEQYF. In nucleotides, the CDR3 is TGTGCCAGCAGCTTAGAAGGGGACGAGCAGTACTTC.

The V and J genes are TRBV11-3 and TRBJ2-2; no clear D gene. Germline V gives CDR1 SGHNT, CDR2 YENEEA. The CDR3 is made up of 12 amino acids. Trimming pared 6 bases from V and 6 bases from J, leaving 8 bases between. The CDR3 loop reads CASSPVAGELFF. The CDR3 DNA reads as TGTGCCAGCAGTCCCGTCGCCGGGGAGCTGTTTTTT.

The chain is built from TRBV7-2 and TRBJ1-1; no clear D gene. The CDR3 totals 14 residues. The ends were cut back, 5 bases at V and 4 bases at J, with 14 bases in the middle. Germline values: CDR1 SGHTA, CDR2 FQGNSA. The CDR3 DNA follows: TGTGCCAGCAGCCCGGACCGACGCGGCACTGAAGCTTTCTTT. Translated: CASSPDRRGTEAFF.

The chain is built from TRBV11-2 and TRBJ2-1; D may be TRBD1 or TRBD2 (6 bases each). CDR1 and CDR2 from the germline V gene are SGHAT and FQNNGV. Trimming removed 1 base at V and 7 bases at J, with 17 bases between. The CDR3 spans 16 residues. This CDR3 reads CASSLVGGAGLNEQFF. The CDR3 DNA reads TGTGCCAGCAGCTTAGTAGGGGGAGCGGGTTTGAATGAGCAGTTCTTC.

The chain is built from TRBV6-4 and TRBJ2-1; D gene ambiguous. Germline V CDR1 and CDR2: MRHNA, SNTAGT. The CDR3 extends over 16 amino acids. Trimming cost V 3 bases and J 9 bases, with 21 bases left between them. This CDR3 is CASSEGSASKGPEQFF. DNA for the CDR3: TGTGCCAGCAGTGAAGGTTCGGCTAGTAAAGGTCCTGAGCAGTTCTTC.

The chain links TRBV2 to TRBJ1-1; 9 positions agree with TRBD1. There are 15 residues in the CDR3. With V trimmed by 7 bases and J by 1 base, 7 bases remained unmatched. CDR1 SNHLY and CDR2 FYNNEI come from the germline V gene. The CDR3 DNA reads TGTGCCAGCACAAACAGGGGGCAGGCGAACACTGAAGCTTTCTTT. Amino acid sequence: CASTNRGQANTEAFF.

The CDR3 DNA is TGTGCCTGGAGTCGGGGGGGGACTAGCGGGACCGATACGCAGTATTTT. Amino acid sequence: CAWSRGGTSGTDTQYF. The V gene is TRBV30, the J gene TRBJ2-3; 13 bases fit TRBD2. Germline V CDR1 and CDR2: GTSNPN, SVGIG (reference sequence). V lost 2 bases and J lost 6; bases outside the gene matches: 8. This CDR3 spans 16 amino acids.

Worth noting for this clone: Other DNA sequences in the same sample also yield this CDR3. The CDR3 bases are TGTGCCAGCAGTCTAGGACTAGCGGGAGATACGCAGTATTTT. Translated: CASSLGLAGDTQYF. V and J are TRBV7-2 and TRBJ2-3; 11 nucleotides align to TRBD2. Losses at the gene ends were 6 bases for V and 5 bases for J; bases not matched to a gene: 4. Germline V CDR1 and CDR2: SGHTA, FQGNSA. The CDR3 is 14 residues long.

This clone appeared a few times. CDR3 bases: TGTGCCAGCACTTACTCTAACGAGCAGTACTTC. This codes for CASTYSNEQYF. The chain carries TRBV27 and TRBJ2-7; no firm D call. The CDR3 totals 11 residues. The V gene lost 7 bases and the J gene lost 5 bases, with 9 bases spanning the gap. The germline V gene has CDR1 MNHEY and CDR2 SMNVEV (reference sequence).

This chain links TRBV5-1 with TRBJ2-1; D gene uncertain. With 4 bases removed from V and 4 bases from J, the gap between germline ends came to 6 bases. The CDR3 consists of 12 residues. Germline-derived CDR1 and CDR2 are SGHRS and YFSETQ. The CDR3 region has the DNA TGCGCCAGCAGCGGAAGGTACAATGAGCAGTTCTTC. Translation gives CASSGRYNEQFF.

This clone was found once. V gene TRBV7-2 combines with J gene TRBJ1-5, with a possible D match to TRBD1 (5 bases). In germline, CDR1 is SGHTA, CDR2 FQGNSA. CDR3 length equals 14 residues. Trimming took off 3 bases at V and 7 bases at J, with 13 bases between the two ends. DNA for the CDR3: TGTGCCAGCAGCTTGGGAGGGGCCGGGCAGCCCCAGCATTTT. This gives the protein CASSLGGAGQPQHF.

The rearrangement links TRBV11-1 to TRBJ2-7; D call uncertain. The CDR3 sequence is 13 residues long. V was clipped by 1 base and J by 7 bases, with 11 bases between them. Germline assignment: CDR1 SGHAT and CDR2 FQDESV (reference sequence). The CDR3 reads CASSLGAVGEQYF. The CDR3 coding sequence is TGTGCCAGCAGCTTAGGCGCTGTGGGTGAGCAGTACTTC.

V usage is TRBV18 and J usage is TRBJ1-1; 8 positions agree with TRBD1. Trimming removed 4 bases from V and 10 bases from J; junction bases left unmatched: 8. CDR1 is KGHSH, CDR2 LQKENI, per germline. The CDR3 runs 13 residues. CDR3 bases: TGTGCCAGCTCACGGATACAGGGGGAAGGAGCTTTCTTT. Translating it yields CASSRIQGEGAFF. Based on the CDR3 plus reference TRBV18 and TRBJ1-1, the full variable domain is NAGVMQNPRHLVRRRGQEARLRCSPMKGHSHVYWYRQLPEEGLKFMVYLQKENIIDESGMPKERFSAEFPKEGPSILRIQQVVRGDSAAYFCASSRIQGEGAFFGQGTRLTVV.

Here the CDR3 reads CASSLSANEKLFF. CDR3 nucleotide sequence: TGTGCCAGCAGCTTGTCGGCTAATGAAAAACTGTTTTTT. The rearrangement links TRBV11-2 to TRBJ1-4; no reliable D call. Germline V gene data show CDR1 as SGHAT and CDR2 as FQNNGV. This CDR3 is built from 13 residues. Trimming shortened V by 3 bases and J by 3 bases, and 5 bases separated the two germline ends.

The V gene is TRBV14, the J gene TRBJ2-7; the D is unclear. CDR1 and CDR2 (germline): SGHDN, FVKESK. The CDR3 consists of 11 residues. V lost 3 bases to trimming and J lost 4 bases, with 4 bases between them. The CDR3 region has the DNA TGTGCCAGCAGCCAGGAATACGAGCAGTACTTC. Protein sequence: CASSQEYEQYF.

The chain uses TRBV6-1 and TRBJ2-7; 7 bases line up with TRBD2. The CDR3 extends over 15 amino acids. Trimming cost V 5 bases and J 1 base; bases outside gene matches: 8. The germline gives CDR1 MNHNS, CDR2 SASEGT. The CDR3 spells CASSRDYRPSYEQYF. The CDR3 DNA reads TGTGCCAGCAGTCGGGACTACCGACCATCCTACGAGCAGTACTTC.

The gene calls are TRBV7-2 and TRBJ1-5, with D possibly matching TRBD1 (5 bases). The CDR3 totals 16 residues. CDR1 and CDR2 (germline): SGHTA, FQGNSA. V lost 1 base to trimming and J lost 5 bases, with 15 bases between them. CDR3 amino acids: CASSLGGRVWDQPQHF. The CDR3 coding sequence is TGTGCCAGCAGCTTAGGGGGCAGGGTCTGGGATCAGCCCCAGCATTTT.

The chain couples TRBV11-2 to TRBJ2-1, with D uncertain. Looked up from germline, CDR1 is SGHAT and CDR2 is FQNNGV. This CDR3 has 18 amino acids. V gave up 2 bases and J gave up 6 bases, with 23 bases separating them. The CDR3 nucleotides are TGTGCCAGCAGCTTACTCCTTATTAGGGCCGCTGCGATCAATGAGCAGTTCTTC. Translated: CASSLLLIRAAAINEQFF.

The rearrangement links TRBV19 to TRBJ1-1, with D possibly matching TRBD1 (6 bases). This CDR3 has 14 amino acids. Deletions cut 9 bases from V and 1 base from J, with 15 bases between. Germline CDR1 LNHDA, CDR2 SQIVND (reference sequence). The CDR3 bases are TGTGCCAGCGACCCGGGGGGCCGGAACACTGAAGCTTTCTTT. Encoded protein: CASDPGGRNTEAFF. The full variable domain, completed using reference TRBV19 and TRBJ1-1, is DGGITQSPKYLFRKEGQNVTLSCEQNLNHDAMYWYRQDPGQGLRLIYYSQIVNDFQKGDIAEGYSVSREKKESFPLTVTSAQKNPTAFYLCASDPGGRNTEAFFGQGTRLTVV.

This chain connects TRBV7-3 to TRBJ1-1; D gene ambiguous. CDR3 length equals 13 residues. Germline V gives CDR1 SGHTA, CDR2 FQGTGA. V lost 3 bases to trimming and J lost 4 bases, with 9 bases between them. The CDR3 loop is CASSFPGSTEAFF. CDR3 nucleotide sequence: TGTGCCAGCAGCTTCCCGGGTAGCACTGAAGCTTTCTTT. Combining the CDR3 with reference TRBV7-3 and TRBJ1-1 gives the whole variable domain GAGVSQTPSNKVTEKGKYVELRCDPISGHTALYWYRQSLGQGPEFLIYFQGTGAADDSGLPNDRFFAVRPEGSVSTLKIQRTERGDSAVYLCASSFPGSTEAFFGQGTRLTVV.

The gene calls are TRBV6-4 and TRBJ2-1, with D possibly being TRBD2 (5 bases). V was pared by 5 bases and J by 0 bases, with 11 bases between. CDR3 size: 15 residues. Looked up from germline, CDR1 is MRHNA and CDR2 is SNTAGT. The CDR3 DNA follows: TGTGCCAGCAGTCGGGGAACTTACTCCTACAATGAGCAGTTCTTC. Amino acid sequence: CASSRGTYSYNEQFF.